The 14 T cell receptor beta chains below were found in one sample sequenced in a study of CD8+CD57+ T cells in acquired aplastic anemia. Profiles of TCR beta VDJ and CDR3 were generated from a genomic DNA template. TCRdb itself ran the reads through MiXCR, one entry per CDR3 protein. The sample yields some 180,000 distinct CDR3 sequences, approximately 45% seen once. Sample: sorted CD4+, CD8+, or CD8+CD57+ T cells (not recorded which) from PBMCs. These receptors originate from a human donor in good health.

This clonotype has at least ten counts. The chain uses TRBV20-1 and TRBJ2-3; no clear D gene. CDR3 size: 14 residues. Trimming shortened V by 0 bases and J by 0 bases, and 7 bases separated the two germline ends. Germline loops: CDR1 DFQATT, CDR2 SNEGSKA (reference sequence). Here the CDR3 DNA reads TGCAGTGCTAGAGAGTGGAGTAGCACAGATACGCAGTATTTT. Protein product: CSAREWSSTDTQYF.

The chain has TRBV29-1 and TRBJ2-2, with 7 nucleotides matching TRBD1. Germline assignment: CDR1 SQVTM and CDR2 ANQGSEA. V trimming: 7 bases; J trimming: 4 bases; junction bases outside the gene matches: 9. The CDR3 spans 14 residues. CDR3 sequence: CSATEGQSTGELFF. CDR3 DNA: TGCAGCGCGACCGAGGGACAGAGCACCGGGGAGCTGTTTTTT.

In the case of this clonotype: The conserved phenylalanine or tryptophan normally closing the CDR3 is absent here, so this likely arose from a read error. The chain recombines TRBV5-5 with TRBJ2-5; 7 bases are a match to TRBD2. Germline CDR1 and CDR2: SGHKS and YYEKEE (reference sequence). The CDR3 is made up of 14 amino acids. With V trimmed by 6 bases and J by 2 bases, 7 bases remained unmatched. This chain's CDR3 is CASNLWGGQETQYL. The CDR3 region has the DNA TGTGCCAGCAACCTCTGGGGGGGTCAAGAGACCCAGTACCTC.

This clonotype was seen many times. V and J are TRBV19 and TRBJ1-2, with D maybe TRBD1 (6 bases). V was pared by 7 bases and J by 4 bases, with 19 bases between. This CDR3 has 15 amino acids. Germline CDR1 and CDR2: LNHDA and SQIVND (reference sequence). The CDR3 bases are TGTGCCAGTACTGATCGCGGGGGGGCCGGCTATGGCTACACCTTC. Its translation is CASTDRGGAGYGYTF.

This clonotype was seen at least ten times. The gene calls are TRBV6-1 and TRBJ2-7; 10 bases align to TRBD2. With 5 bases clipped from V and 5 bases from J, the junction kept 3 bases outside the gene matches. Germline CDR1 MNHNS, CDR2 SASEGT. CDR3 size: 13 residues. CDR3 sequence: CASSLAGVDEQYF. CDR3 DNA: TGTGCCAGCAGTCTAGCGGGAGTTGACGAGCAGTACTTC.

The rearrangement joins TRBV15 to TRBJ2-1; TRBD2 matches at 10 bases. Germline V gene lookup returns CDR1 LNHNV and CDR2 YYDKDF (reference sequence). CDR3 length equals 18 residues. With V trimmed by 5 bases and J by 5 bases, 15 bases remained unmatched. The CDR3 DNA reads TGTGCCACCAGCGGTAGGACTAGCGGCCGCCCATTACACAATGAGCAGTTCTTC. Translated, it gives CATSGRTSGRPLHNEQFF.

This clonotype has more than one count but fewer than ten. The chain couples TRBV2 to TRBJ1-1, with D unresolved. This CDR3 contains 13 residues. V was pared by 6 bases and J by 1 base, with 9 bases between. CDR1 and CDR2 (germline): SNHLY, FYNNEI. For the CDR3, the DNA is TGTGCCAGCAGGAAGACGGCGAACACTGAAGCTTTCTTT. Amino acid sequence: CASRKTANTEAFF.

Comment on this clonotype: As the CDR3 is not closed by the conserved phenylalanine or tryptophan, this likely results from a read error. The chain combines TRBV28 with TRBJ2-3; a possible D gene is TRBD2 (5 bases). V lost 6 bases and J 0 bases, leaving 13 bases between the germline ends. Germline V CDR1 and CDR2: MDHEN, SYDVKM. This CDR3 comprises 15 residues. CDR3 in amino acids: CASRGESISTDTQYS. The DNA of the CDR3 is TGTGCCAGCAGGGGAGAGAGTATAAGCACAGATACGCAGTATTCT.

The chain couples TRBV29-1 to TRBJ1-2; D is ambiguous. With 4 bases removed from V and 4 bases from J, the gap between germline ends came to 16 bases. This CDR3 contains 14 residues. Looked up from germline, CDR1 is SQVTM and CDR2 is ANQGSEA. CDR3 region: CSVANLQVGYGYTF. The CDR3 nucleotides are TGCAGCGTTGCCAATTTGCAGGTCGGCTATGGCTACACCTTC.

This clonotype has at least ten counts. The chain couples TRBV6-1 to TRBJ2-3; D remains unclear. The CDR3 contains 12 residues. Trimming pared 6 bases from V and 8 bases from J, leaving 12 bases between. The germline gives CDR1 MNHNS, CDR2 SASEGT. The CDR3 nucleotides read TGTGCCAGCAGCTCCCTCTCCACTACGCAGTATTTT. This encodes CASSSLSTTQYF.

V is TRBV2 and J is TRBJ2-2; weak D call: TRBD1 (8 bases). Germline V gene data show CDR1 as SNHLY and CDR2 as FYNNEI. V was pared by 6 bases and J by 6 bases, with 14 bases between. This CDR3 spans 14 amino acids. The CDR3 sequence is CASRATGGAGELFF. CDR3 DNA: TGTGCCAGCAGGGCTACAGGGGGGGCCGGGGAGCTGTTTTTT.

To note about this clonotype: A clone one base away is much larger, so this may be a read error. The CDR3 here is CASSPPSGRVYEQCF. CDR3 DNA sequence: TGTGCCAGCAGTCCCCCTAGCGGGAGGGTCTACGAGCAGTGCTTC. This chain connects TRBV6-1 to TRBJ2-7, with 12 bases identical to TRBD2. CDR1 MNHNS and CDR2 SASEGT come from the germline V gene. This CDR3 has 15 residues.

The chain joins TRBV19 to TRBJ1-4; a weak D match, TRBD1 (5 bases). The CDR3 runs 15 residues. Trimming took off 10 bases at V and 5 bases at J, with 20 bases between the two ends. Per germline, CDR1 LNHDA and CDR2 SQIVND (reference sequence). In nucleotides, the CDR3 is TGTGCCACCAGTACGCACACAGGTCAAAATGAAAAACTGTTTTTT. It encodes CATSTHTGQNEKLFF. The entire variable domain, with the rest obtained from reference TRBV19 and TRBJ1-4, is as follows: DGGITQSPKYLFRKEGQNVTLSCEQNLNHDAMYWYRQDPGQGLRLIYYSQIVNDFQKGDIAEGYSVSREKKESFPLTVTSAQKNPTAFYLCATSTHTGQNEKLFFGSGTQLSVL.

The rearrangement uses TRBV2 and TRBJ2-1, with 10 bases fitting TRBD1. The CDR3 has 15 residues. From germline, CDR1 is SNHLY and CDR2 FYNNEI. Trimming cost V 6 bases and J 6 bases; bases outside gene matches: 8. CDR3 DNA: TGTGCCAGCAGCATCGGACAGGGGGGAGGCAATGAGCAGTTCTTC. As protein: CASSIGQGGGNEQFF.